What follows is one TCR beta chain and its context. Its antigen is unknown. Using immunoSEQ multiplex PCR, the repertoire was profiled, and TCRdb retains in-frame clones only, with some absent. The data contain 65,000 to 90,000 clones, about 90% of them seen just once; the ten biggest clones take up around 1.3%. These data come from a study of T cell responses to AZD1222 COVID-19 vaccine. Germline V gene sequence: CDR1 SNHLY, CDR2 FYNNEI. There are 15 residues in the CDR3. The V segment lost 7 bases and the J segment 1 base; nucleotides outside the gene matches: 7. Findings and caveats of the study: Females outnumbered males among donors, who were mostly white British; clonal diversity was possibly underestimated. Just a handful of AZD1222 recipients were seropositive at baseline. Two AZD1222 administrations were followed by greater Spike-specific TCR breadth and depth. Reports indicate that nearly half of spike-specific TCRs are directed at unmutated variant regions.

The chain links TRBV2 to TRBJ1-5; 7 bases line up with TRBD1. This specimen was peripheral blood, taken 28 days after the second AZD1222 dose. This clonotype originated in an adult who received the AZD1222 COVID-19 vaccine. CDR3 sequence: CASKLGQTSNQPQHF. The DNA for the CDR3 is TGTGCCAGCAAGCTGGGACAGACCAGCAATCAGCCCCAGCATTTT.